This TCR beta chain came from a study of shared clonotypes between healthy human individuals. Study-level information: Each donor's CD4 naive and CD4 memory cells filled three plates apiece, CD8 naive two, and CD8 memory one. Findings and caveats of the study: An anticipated effect of sequencing depth on clonotype sharing among donors was recognized.

In regard to this clone: Antigen specificity is unknown.

Germline loops: CDR1 MNHNY, CDR2 SVGAGI (reference sequence). This CDR3 is built from 14 residues. The V gene lost 2 bases and the J gene lost 4 bases, with 12 bases spanning the gap. Sequenced by immunoSEQ multiplex PCR; TCRdb stores in-frame clones only, minus some. The table includes some 1,100,000 clones, around 78% detected once. This rearrangement joins TRBV6-6 to TRBJ2-7; the D gene is possibly TRBD2 (6 bases). Sequences were obtained from memory CD4+ T cells from PBMCs. The subset denotes: CD45RA-negative fraction. The source of this sequence is a man between 18 and 35 years old in good health. Some clones in this sample may be carry-over from other donors' samples. This CDR3 reads CASSYDGSRYEQYF. CDR3 bases: TGTGCCAGCAGTTACGACGGGAGTAGGTACGAGCAGTACTTC.